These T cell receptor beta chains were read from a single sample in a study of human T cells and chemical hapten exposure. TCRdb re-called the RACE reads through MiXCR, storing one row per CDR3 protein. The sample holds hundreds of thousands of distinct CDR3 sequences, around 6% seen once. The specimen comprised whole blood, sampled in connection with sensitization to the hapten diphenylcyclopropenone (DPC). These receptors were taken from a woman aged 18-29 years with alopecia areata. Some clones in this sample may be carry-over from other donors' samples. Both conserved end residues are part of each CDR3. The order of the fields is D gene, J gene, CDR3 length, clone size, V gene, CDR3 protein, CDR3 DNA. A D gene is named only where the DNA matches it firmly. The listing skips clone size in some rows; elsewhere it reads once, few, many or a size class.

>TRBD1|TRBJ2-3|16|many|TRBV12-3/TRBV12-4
CATIDVGGIGTDTQYF
TGTGCCACCATTGACGTAGGGGGCATTGGCACAGATACGCAGTATTTT
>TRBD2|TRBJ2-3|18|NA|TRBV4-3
CASSQDGVGAGAGDTQYF
TGCGCCAGCAGCCAAGACGGGGTTGGAGCGGGGGCAGGAGATACGCAGTATTTT
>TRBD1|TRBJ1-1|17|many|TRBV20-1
CSARDRVMGTVNTEAFF
TGCAGTGCTAGAGATAGGGTAATGGGGACAGTGAACACTGAAGCTTTCTTT
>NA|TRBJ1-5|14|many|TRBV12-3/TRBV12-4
CASSFGTRDQPQHF
TGTGCCAGCAGTTTCGGGACACGAGATCAGCCCCAGCATTTT
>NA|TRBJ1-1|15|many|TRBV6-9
CASNIGRTVNTEAFF
TGTGCCAGCAACATAGGACGGACGGTCAACACTGAAGCTTTCTTT
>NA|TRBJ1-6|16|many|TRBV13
CASSVITGLYNSPLHF
TGTGCCAGCAGCGTAATTACAGGGTTGTATAATTCACCCCTCCACTTT
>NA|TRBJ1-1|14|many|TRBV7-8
CASSSRQSLSEAFF
TGTGCCAGCAGCTCCCGACAATCCCTCTCTGAAGCTTTCTTT
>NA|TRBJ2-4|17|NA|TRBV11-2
CASSSPRTAIAKNIQYF
TGTGCCAGCAGCTCCCCCCGGACGGCCATAGCCAAAAACATTCAGTACTTC
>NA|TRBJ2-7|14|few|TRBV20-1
CSARWDRGRYEQYF
TGCAGTGCTAGATGGGACCGAGGACGATACGAGCAGTACTTC
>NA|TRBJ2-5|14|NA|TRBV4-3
CASSQEPTGETQYF
TGCGCCAGCAGCCAAGAGCCGACGGGAGAGACCCAGTACTTC
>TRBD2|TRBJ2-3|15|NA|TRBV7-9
CASSLPGLAGGTQYF
TGTGCCAGCAGCTTACCGGGACTAGCGGGGGGTACGCAGTATTTT
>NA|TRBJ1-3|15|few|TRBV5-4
CASSLVTGPGNTIYF
TGTGCCAGCAGCTTGGTAACAGGTCCTGGAAACACCATATATTTT
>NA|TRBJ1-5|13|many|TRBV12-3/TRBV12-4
CASSLSGAQPQHF
TGTGCCAGCAGTTTGTCAGGAGCACAGCCCCAGCATTTT
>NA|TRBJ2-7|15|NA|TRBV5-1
CASSHSDLEFGEQYF
TGCGCCAGCAGCCATTCAGACCTGGAGTTCGGCGAGCAGTACTTC
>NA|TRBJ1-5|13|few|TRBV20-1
CSARVSDNQPQHF
TGCAGTGCTAGGGTCTCGGACAATCAGCCCCAGCATTTT
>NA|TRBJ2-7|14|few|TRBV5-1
CASSSTGPGYEQYF
TGCGCCAGCAGCTCAACGGGACCGGGCTACGAGCAGTACTTC
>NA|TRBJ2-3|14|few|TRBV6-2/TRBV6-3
CASRISGSTDTQYF
TGTGCCAGCAGGATAAGCGGTAGCACAGATACGCAGTATTTT
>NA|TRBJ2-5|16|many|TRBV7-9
CASSLGTPASQETQYF
TGTGCCAGCAGCTTAGGGACCCCCGCGAGCCAAGAGACCCAGTACTTC
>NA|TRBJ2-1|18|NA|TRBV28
CASITAAMWGAIGNEQFF
TGTGCCAGCATTACGGCCGCGATGTGGGGGGCGATCGGCAATGAGCAGTTCTTC
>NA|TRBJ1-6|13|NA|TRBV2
CASRGSYNSPLHF
TGTGCCAGCAGGGGTTCTTATAATTCACCCCTCCACTTT
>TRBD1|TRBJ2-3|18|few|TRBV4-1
CASRLKFDRDRGTDTQYF
TGCGCCAGCAGGCTAAAATTCGACCGGGACAGGGGCACAGATACGCAGTATTTT
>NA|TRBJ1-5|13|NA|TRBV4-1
CASSFNGNQPQHF
TGCGCCAGCAGCTTTAATGGGAATCAGCCCCAGCATTTT
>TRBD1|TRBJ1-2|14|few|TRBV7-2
CASSNEQGSYGYTF
TGTGCCAGCAGCAACGAACAGGGGTCCTATGGCTACACCTTC
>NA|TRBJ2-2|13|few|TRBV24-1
CATQRTDRKELFF
TGTGCCACCCAGAGGACGGACAGAAAAGAGCTGTTTTTT
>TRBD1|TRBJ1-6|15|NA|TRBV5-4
CASSFGGTGESPLHF
TGTGCCAGCAGCTTTGGTGGGACAGGGGAATCACCCCTCCACTTT
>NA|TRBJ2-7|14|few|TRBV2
CASSIESISYEQYF
TGTGCCAGCAGTATAGAATCGATATCCTACGAGCAGTACTTC
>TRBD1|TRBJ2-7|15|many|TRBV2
CASRPTDRGWFEQYF
TGTGCCAGCAGACCTACGGACAGGGGGTGGTTCGAGCAGTACTTC
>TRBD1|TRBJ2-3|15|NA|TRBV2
CASRDRTGEADTQYF
TGTGCCAGCAGAGATCGGACAGGGGAGGCAGATACGCAGTATTTT
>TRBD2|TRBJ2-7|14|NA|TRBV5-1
CASSLTSGGHEQYF
TGCGCCAGCAGCCTGACTAGCGGGGGCCACGAGCAGTACTTC
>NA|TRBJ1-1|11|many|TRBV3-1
CASRRQGEAFF
TGTGCCAGCAGGCGTCAGGGTGAAGCTTTCTTT
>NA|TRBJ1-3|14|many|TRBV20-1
CSASRFGQGNTIYF
TGCAGTGCTAGCCGCTTTGGACAGGGAAACACCATATATTTT
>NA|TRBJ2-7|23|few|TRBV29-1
CSQTFKNSGKLAPGTPRRYEQYF
TGCAGCCAAACTTTTAAGAATAGTGGTAAATTGGCCCCCGGGACCCCTCGTCGCTACGAGCAGTACTTC
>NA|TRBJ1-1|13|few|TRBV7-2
CATQGFVGTEAFF
TGTGCCACCCAGGGGTTTGTTGGGACTGAAGCTTTCTTT
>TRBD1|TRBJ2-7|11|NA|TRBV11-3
CATRQGGEQYF
TGTGCCACTCGACAGGGGGGCGAGCAGTACTTC
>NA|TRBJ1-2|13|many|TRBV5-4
CASSLDREYGYTF
TGTGCCAGCAGCTTGGACAGGGAGTATGGCTACACCTTC
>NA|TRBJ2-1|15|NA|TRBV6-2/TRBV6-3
CASSYSDSPYNEQFF
TGTGCCAGCAGTTACTCTGACAGCCCCTACAATGAGCAGTTCTTC
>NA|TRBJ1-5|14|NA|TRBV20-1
CSAALAMVTDTQHF
TGCAGTGCTGCTTTAGCGATGGTAACAGATACGCAGCATTTT
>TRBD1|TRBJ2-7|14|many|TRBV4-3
CASSQDQTGYEQYF
TGCGCCAGCAGCCAAGACCAGACAGGGTACGAGCAGTACTTC
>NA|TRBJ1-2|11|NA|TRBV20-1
CSARDSYGYTF
TGCAGTGCTAGAGACAGCTATGGCTACACCTTC
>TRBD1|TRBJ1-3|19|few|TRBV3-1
CASRSGMGQGTASGNTIYF
TGTGCCAGCAGGTCCGGTATGGGACAGGGCACGGCTTCTGGAAACACCATATATTTT
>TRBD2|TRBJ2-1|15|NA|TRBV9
CASSVGGLALYEQFF
TGTGCCAGCAGCGTAGGGGGACTAGCTTTGTATGAGCAGTTCTTC
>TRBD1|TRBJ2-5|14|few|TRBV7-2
CASSPTGISETQYF
TGTGCCAGCAGCCCGACAGGGATCAGCGAGACCCAGTACTTC
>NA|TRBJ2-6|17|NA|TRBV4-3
CASSQLAGDSGANVLTF
TGCGCCAGCAGCCAACTAGCAGGAGACTCTGGGGCCAACGTCCTGACTTTC
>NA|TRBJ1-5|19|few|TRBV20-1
CSARDLRDTLSGSNQPQHF
TGCAGTGCTAGAGATCTCCGGGACACCCTTTCAGGGAGCAATCAGCCCCAGCATTTT
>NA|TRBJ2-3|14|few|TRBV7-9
CASRSGALTDTQYF
TGTGCCAGCAGGTCGGGGGCCCTCACAGATACGCAGTATTTT
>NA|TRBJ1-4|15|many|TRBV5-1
CASSLEASQNEKLFF
TGCGCCAGCAGCTTGGAGGCCAGCCAAAATGAAAAACTGTTTTTT
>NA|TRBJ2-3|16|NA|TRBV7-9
CASSPPGLTSADTQYF
TGTGCCAGCAGCCCGCCGGGACTCACGTCGGCAGATACGCAGTATTTT
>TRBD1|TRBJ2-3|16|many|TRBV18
CASSPPGQGATDTQYF
TGTGCCAGCTCACCACCGGGACAGGGGGCCACAGATACGCAGTATTTT
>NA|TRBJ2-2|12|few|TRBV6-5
CAGGSNTGELFF
TGTGCCGGGGGCTCGAACACCGGGGAGCTGTTTTTT
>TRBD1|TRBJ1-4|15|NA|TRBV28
CASSFPYRGGEKLFF
TGTGCCAGCAGTTTCCCTTACAGGGGCGGTGAAAAACTGTTTTTT
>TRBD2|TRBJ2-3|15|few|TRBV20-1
CSAGRSGRSTDTQYF
TGCAGTGCTGGACGGAGCGGGAGGAGCACAGATACGCAGTATTTT
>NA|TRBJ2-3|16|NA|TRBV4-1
CASSYQWGAVTDTQYF
TGCGCCAGCAGCTACCAGTGGGGGGCTGTTACAGATACGCAGTATTTT
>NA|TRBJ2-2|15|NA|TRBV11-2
CASSWQGVGPGELFF
TGTGCCAGCAGCTGGCAGGGTGTTGGCCCCGGGGAGCTGTTTTTT
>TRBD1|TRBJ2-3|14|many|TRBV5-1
CASTPGQATDTQYF
TGCGCCAGCACCCCAGGACAGGCCACAGATACGCAGTATTTT
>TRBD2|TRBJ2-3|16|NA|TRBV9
CVSSVVVSGATDTQYF
TGTGTCAGCAGCGTAGTTGTTAGCGGGGCCACAGATACGCAGTATTTT
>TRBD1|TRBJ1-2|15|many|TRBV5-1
CASSLESRGHGGYTF
TGCGCCAGCAGCTTGGAGAGCAGGGGGCATGGCGGCTACACCTTC
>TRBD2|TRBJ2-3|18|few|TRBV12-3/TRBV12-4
CASTLEFPSGGSTDTQYF
TGTGCCAGCACCTTAGAATTCCCTAGCGGGGGGTCTACAGATACGCAGTATTTT
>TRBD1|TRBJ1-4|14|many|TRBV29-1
CSVGENRGSEKLFF
TGCAGCGTTGGGGAGAACAGGGGCAGCGAAAAACTGTTTTTT
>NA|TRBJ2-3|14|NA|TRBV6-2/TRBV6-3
CASSGRELTGTQYF
TGTGCCAGCAGTGGCCGTGAATTGACTGGTACGCAGTATTTT